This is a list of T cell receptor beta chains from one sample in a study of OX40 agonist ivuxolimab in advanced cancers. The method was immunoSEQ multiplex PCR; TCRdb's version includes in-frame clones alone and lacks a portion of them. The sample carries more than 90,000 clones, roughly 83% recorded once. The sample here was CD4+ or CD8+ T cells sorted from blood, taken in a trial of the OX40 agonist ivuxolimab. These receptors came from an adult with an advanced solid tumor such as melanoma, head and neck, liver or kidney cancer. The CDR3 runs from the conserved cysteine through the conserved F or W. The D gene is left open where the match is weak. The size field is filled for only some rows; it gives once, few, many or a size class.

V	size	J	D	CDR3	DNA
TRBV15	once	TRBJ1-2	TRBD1	CATSRSKTGAANYGYTF	TGTGCCACCAGCAGATCCAAAACAGGGGCCGCTAACTATGGCTACACCTTC
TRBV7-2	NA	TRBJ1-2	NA	CASSPASRRRSGYTF	TGTGCCAGCAGCCCCGCCAGCAGGCGTAGAAGCGGCTACACCTTC
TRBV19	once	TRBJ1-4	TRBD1	CASNREGQSDEKLFF	TGTGCCAGTAATCGCGAGGGACAGTCTGATGAAAAACTGTTTTTT
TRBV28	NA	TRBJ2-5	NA	CASSARPGGGETQYF	TGTGCCAGCAGTGCCCGGCCTGGGGGTGGTGAGACCCAGTACTTC
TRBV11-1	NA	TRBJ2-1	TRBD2	CASSSRLAGGLNEQFF	TGTGCCAGCAGTTCACGTCTAGCGGGAGGGTTGAATGAGCAGTTCTTC
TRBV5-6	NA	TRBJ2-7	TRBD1	CASSRGQGPGYEQYF	TGTGCCAGCAGCCGCGGACAGGGGCCAGGTTACGAGCAGTACTTC
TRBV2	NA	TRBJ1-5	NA	CASRQYAGTKNQPQHF	TGTGCCAGCAGACAATACGCCGGGACAAAAAATCAGCCCCAGCATTTT
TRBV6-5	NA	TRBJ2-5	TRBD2	CASSYRTRSETQYF	TGTGCCAGCAGTTACCGGACTAGAAGCGAGACCCAGTACTTC
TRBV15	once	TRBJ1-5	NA	CATSREGGLGQPQHF	TGTGCCACCAGCAGAGAGGGCGGACTAGGTCAGCCCCAGCATTTT
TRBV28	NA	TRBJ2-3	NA	CATYSTQPTDTQYF	TGTGCCACATACTCCACACAACCCACAGATACGCAGTATTTT
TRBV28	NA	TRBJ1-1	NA	CASTDPRGKNTEAFF	TGTGCCAGCACTGACCCCAGGGGAAAGAACACTGAAGCTTTCTTT
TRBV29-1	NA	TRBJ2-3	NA	CSVRLGTDTQYF	TGCAGCGTCCGACTAGGCACAGATACGCAGTATTTT
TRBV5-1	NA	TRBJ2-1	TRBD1	CASRAGTGSSYNEQFF	TGCGCCAGCAGAGCCGGGACAGGGAGCTCCTACAATGAGCAGTTCTTC
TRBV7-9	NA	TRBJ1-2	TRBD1	CASSLALSGGRGHGYTF	TGTGCCAGCAGCTTAGCCCTCTCAGGGGGCAGGGGCCACGGCTACACCTTC
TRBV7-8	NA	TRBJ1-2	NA	CASSWDRGDVGYTF	TGTGCCAGCAGCTGGGACCGGGGTGACGTGGGCTACACCTTC
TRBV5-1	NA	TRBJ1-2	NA	CASSFSPGVGYGYTF	TGCGCCAGCAGCTTCAGTCCCGGGGTGGGCTATGGCTACACCTTC
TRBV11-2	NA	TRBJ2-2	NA	CASSQSHRVATGELFF	TGTGCCAGCAGCCAAAGTCACAGGGTGGCCACCGGGGAGCTGTTTTTT
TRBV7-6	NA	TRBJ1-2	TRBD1	CASSLEGGQGASGYTF	TGTGCCAGCAGCTTAGAGGGGGGACAGGGGGCTTCGGGCTACACCTTC
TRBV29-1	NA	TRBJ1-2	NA	CSVFKRADYGYTF	TGCAGCGTTTTTAAGAGGGCGGACTATGGCTACACCTTC
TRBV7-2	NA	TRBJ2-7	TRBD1	CASSLRTGGSYEQYF	TGTGCCAGCAGCTTACGGACAGGGGGATCCTACGAGCAGTACTTC
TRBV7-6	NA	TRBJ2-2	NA	CASSLGVDGNGELFF	TGTGCCAGCAGCTTAGGCGTAGATGGAAACGGGGAGCTGTTTTTT
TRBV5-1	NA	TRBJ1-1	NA	CASSLASRSTEAFF	TGCGCCAGCAGCTTGGCCAGCAGATCCACTGAAGCTTTCTTT
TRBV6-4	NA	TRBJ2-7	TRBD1	CASSAGGLSDPYEQYF	TGTGCCAGCAGTGCAGGGGGTCTGAGCGACCCCTACGAGCAGTACTTC
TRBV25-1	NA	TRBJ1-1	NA	CASSPQGRGMNTEAFF	TGTGCCAGCAGTCCCCAAGGGAGGGGGATGAACACTGAAGCTTTCTTT
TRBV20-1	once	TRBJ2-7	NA	CSARDRGKADF	TGCAGTGCTAGAGATCGGGGCAAGGCGGACTTC
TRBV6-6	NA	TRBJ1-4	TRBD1	CASRPGQGVINEKLFF	TGTGCCAGCAGACCGGGACAGGGGGTTATTAATGAAAAACTGTTTTTT
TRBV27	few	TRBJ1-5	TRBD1	CASWGQLSNQPQHF	TGTGCCAGCTGGGGACAGCTTAGCAATCAGCCCCAGCATTTT
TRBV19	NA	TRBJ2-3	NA	CASSIGGADTQYF	TGTGCCAGTAGTATAGGTGGGGCAGATACGCAGTATTTT
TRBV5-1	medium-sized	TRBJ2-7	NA	CASSEDGQARYEQYF	TGCGCCAGCAGCGAGGACGGGCAAGCCCGATACGAGCAGTACTTC
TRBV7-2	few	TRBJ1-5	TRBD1	CASSQGGSRQPQHF	TGTGCCAGCAGCCAGGGGGGGTCACGGCAGCCCCAGCATTTT
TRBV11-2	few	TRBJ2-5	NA	CASSLDLGTWETQYF	TGTGCCAGCAGCTTAGATCTAGGGACGTGGGAGACCCAGTACTTC
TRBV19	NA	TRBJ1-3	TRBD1	CASSIKGDSSGNTIYF	TGTGCCAGTAGTATAAAAGGGGACAGCTCTGGAAACACCATATATTTT
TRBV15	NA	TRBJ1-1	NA	CATSRDSSTEAFF	TGTGCCACCAGCAGAGATAGTTCCACTGAAGCTTTCTTT
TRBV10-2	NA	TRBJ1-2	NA	CASSDSGGTRGYTF	TGCGCCAGCAGTGATTCTGGGGGGACCAGGGGCTACACCTTC
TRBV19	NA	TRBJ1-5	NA	CASSSRETVALNQPQHF	TGTGCCAGTAGTTCCCGTGAAACCGTGGCCCTTAATCAGCCCCAGCATTTT
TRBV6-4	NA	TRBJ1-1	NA	CASSEVYNTEAFF	TGTGCCAGCAGTGAAGTTTATAACACTGAAGCTTTCTTT
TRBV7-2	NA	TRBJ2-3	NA	CASSLQGIDTQYF	TGTGCCAGCAGCTTACAAGGAATAGATACGCAGTATTTT
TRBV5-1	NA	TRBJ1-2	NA	CASSFPADSYTF	TGCGCCAGCAGCTTTCCGGCCGATAGCTACACCTTC